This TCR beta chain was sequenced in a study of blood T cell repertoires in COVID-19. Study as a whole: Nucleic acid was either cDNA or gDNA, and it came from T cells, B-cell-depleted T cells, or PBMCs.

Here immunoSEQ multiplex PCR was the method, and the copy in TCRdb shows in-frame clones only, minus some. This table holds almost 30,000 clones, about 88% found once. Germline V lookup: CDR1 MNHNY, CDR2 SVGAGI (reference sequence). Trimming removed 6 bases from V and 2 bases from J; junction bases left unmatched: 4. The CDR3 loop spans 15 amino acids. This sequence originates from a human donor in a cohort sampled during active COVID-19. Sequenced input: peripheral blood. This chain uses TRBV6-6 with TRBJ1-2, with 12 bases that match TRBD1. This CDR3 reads CASRAGTGGNYGYTF. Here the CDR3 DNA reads TGTGCCAGCAGGGCCGGGACAGGGGGCAACTATGGCTACACCTTC.